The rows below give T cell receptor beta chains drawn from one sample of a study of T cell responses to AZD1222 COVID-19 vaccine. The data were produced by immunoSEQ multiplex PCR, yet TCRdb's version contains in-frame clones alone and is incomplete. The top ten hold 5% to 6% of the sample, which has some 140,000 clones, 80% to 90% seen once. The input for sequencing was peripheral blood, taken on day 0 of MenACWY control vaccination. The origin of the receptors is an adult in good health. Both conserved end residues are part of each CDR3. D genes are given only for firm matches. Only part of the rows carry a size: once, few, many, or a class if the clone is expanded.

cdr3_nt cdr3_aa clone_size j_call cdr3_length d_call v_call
TGTGCCAGTGTGGACAGGGGCAGAGACTATGGCTACACCTTC CASVDRGRDYGYTF NA TRBJ1-2 14 TRBD1 TRBV6-5
TGTGCCAGCAGTAGCGACACCCCAGGGCAGTTCTTC CASSSDTPGQFF NA TRBJ2-1 12 NA TRBV28
TGTGCCAGCAGTTACTCCGTCCCCGGGACTAATGAAAAACTGTTTTTT CASSYSVPGTNEKLFF NA TRBJ1-4 16 NA TRBV6-5
TGTGCCAGCAGCTTGGGGTTGTGGCGGGAAGTCTTC CASSLGLWREVF NA TRBJ1-2 12 NA TRBV5-4
TGTGCCAGCAGCCCGACAGGGTGGGATACGCAGTATTTT CASSPTGWDTQYF NA TRBJ2-3 13 TRBD1 TRBV5-4
TGTGCCACCAGCATCGGACAGGATAATTCACCCCTCCACTTT CATSIGQDNSPLHF NA TRBJ1-6 14 TRBD1 TRBV15
TGTGCCAGCAGTTCAAGTCACTATGGCTACACCTTC CASSSSHYGYTF NA TRBJ1-2 12 NA TRBV28
TGTGCCTGGAGCCAACTTCCTACAGGGTTACAGGCTTTCTTT CAWSQLPTGLQAFF NA TRBJ1-1 14 NA TRBV30
TGCGCCACCACTCAGGGGGAGAACACTGAAGCTTTCTTT CATTQGENTEAFF few TRBJ1-1 13 TRBD1 TRBV5-1
TGTGCCAGCAGCCCCTTTCAGGGGGCGGGAGGTGGGGCTTTCTTT CASSPFQGAGGGAFF NA TRBJ1-1 15 TRBD1 TRBV3-1/TRBV3-2
TGTGCCAGCACACGGGCGGGAGCAAGCGATGAGCAGTTCTTC CASTRAGASDEQFF NA TRBJ2-1 14 TRBD2 TRBV7-9
TGTGCCAGCAGCCCCTCGGGGGGTTCACCCCTCCACTTT CASSPSGGSPLHF few TRBJ1-6 13 NA TRBV7-2
TGTGCCAGCAGCGCACAGGGGCCCTCTATCAGCACAGATACGCAGTATTTT CASSAQGPSISTDTQYF NA TRBJ2-3 17 TRBD1 TRBV7-2
TGTGCCAGTAACCGGGGGTGGGGAGGGCATGAGCAGTTCTTC CASNRGWGGHEQFF NA TRBJ2-1 14 TRBD2 TRBV19
TGTGCCAGTAGTTCGGGACTAGTGTCCGGGGAGCTGTTTTTT CASSSGLVSGELFF NA TRBJ2-2 14 TRBD2 TRBV19
TGTGCCAGCAGCTTGTGGGATATCCCTACGCGCGAGCAGTACTTC CASSLWDIPTREQYF NA TRBJ2-7 15 NA TRBV5-6
TGTGCCAGCAGTTCCTTAGCAGCGGGGAAAGAGACCCAGTACTTC CASSSLAAGKETQYF NA TRBJ2-5 15 TRBD2 TRBV6-5
TGTGCCAGCAGCCCCCGGGACAGAAATGAAAAACTGTTTTTT CASSPRDRNEKLFF once TRBJ1-4 14 TRBD1 TRBV7-8
TGTGCCAGCAGTTACTCGGGACAGGAGTATGAAAAACTGTTTTTT CASSYSGQEYEKLFF once TRBJ1-4 15 TRBD1 TRBV6-6
TGCAGCGTTGGGGTAGCGGGAGGAGAGACCCAGTACTTC CSVGVAGGETQYF few TRBJ2-5 13 TRBD2 TRBV29-1
TGCGCCAGCAGCTTGGGACAGGGAATGGCGGTCACTGAAGCTTTCTTT CASSLGQGMAVTEAFF NA TRBJ1-1 16 TRBD1 TRBV5-1
TGCAGCGTTGATCGTGCCTCAAACCAAGAGACCCAGTACTTC CSVDRASNQETQYF NA TRBJ2-5 14 NA TRBV29-1
TGTGCCACTACCCGACTAGCGGGCTCCTACAATGAGCAGTTCTTC CATTRLAGSYNEQFF few TRBJ2-1 15 TRBD2 TRBV7-9
TGTGCCAGCAGTTTCAGGGACTTGTACAATGAGCAGTTCTTC CASSFRDLYNEQFF NA TRBJ2-1 14 NA TRBV27
TGTGCCAGCAGTTCCGTTTACGAGCAGTACTTC CASSSVYEQYF NA TRBJ2-7 11 NA TRBV6-6
TGTGCCAGCTCACTCGGGACAACCCCGGGAGAGCAGTACTTC CASSLGTTPGEQYF NA TRBJ2-7 14 NA TRBV18
TGTGCCAGCAGCGACCGGATTCGAGATCGCAATGAAAAACTGTTTTTT CASSDRIRDRNEKLFF once TRBJ1-4 16 NA TRBV7-9
TGTGCCAGTAGTCCGGGACAGGGGGTCATGGAGCAGTACTTC CASSPGQGVMEQYF NA TRBJ2-7 14 TRBD1 TRBV19
TGCGCCAGCAGCGAGGGACCATTTCCCAATCAGCCCCAGCATTTT CASSEGPFPNQPQHF NA TRBJ1-5 15 NA TRBV10-1
TGCGCCAGCAGCTTAACTAGCGGTTTTATCTCCTACAATGAGCAGTTCTTC CASSLTSGFISYNEQFF NA TRBJ2-1 17 TRBD2 TRBV5-1
TGTGCCAGCAGCTCAGGCGGACAGGGGGCGTATGAGCAGTTCTTC CASSSGGQGAYEQFF NA TRBJ2-1 15 TRBD1 TRBV7-2
TGTGCCAGCAGCCCCCTTCCGACCTCCTACAATGAGCAGTTCTTC CASSPLPTSYNEQFF NA TRBJ2-1 15 NA TRBV7-9
TGTGCCAGCACCTTATCAGCGGAGGCTAACTATGGCTACACCTTC CASTLSAEANYGYTF once TRBJ1-2 15 NA TRBV16
TGCGCCAGCAGCCAGGGGACTATCACCGGGGAGCTGTTTTTT CASSQGTITGELFF NA TRBJ2-2 14 TRBD2 TRBV4-1
TGCGCCAGCAGCCAAGAAGGTAGCGGGAGGCCCGGAGAGACCCAGTACTTC CASSQEGSGRPGETQYF NA TRBJ2-5 17 TRBD2 TRBV4-3
TGCGCCAGCAGCCAAGATGTGGGACAGGGGCTCACAGATACGCAGTATTTT CASSQDVGQGLTDTQYF NA TRBJ2-3 17 TRBD1 TRBV4-3
TGTGCCAGCAGCTTGTTAGGGAATCAGGAGACCCAGTACTTC CASSLLGNQETQYF NA TRBJ2-5 14 NA TRBV5-4
TGCAGTGCCCAGAGCACAGATACGCAGTATTTT CSAQSTDTQYF few TRBJ2-3 11 NA TRBV20-1
TGTGCCAGCAGCTTGCCTGCGGGGGCCTACAATGAGCAGTTCTTC CASSLPAGAYNEQFF NA TRBJ2-1 15 TRBD2 TRBV5-4
TGTGCCAGCAGCTTAAGCCAGCGAAATCTGAGGAGTGGCTACACCTTC CASSLSQRNLRSGYTF NA TRBJ1-2 16 NA TRBV5-4
TGCAGTGCTAGTGCGGACTGGAGCTCCTACAATGAGCAGTTCTTC CSASADWSSYNEQFF NA TRBJ2-1 15 NA TRBV20-1
TGTGCCAGCAGCTCCTTGGTAGGACGGACAGATACGCAGTATTTT CASSSLVGRTDTQYF NA TRBJ2-3 15 NA TRBV5-5
TGTGCCAGCAGCCGCGGGCTAGCGGGAACCGAGCAGTACTTC CASSRGLAGTEQYF NA TRBJ2-7 14 TRBD2 TRBV6-5
TGTGCCAGCAGTTACTTGTCGGGGACAGGGGACAATCAGCCCCAGCATTTT CASSYLSGTGDNQPQHF NA TRBJ1-5 17 TRBD1 TRBV6-2/TRBV6-3
TGTGCCAGCAGTGAAGGGCGGGGGCTCGGTTACGTTGGGGAGACCCAGTACTTC CASSEGRGLGYVGETQYF NA TRBJ2-5 18 NA TRBV2
TGTGCCAGCAGCGTAGGGCTCCAGCGAGGGGGGGATGAGCAGTTCTTC CASSVGLQRGGDEQFF NA TRBJ2-1 16 NA TRBV9
TGTGCCAGCAGCTTTATGGCCGGGAACACTGAAGCTTTCTTT CASSFMAGNTEAFF NA TRBJ1-1 14 NA TRBV7-2
TGTGCCAGCAAGGGATCGGGTCGGAACACTGAAGCTTTCTTT CASKGSGRNTEAFF NA TRBJ1-1 14 NA TRBV9
TGCAGCGTTAAAGGGGCGGGAGAGGAACTGGGCAATGAGCAGTTCTTC CSVKGAGEELGNEQFF NA TRBJ2-1 16 TRBD2 TRBV29-1
TGTGCCAGCACGTATGAGTATGAGCAGTTCTTC CASTYEYEQFF NA TRBJ2-1 11 NA TRBV2
TGTGCCAGCAGTTCCCAGGTCCGGAACACTGAAGCTTTCTTT CASSSQVRNTEAFF NA TRBJ1-1 14 NA TRBV2
TGTGCCAGCAGCCAAGACAGGGCTTCACCCCTCCACTTT CASSQDRASPLHF NA TRBJ1-6 13 NA TRBV4-2
TGTGCCTGGGGGAGGGGGGAGACCCAGTACTTC CAWGRGETQYF NA TRBJ2-5 11 NA TRBV30
TGTGCCAGCAGGGGGATAGGGAACACCGGGGAGCTGTTTTTT CASRGIGNTGELFF NA TRBJ2-2 14 NA TRBV2
TGTGCCAGCAGCCGGGAGGTTTCTGGCTATGGCTACACCTTC CASSREVSGYGYTF NA TRBJ1-2 14 NA TRBV11-2
TGTGCCAGCAGGCGGGATTCCACCGGGGAGCTGTTTTTT CASRRDSTGELFF NA TRBJ2-2 13 NA TRBV2